What follows are 16 T cell receptor beta chains derived from one specimen sequenced in a study of T cells in Graves' hyperthyroidism and ophthalmopathy. Amplified TCR beta CDR3 regions derived from RNA transcripts. RT-PCR in the first round (using the HTBI primer set) targeted the TCR CDR3. TCRdb re-called the multiplex PCR reads through MiXCR, storing one row per CDR3 protein. This table holds hundreds of thousands of distinct CDR3 sequences, 25% found once. Source material: blood. These receptors all come from a man in his fifties or sixties with Graves' hyperthyroidism.

This clonotype has ten or more counts. The chain has TRBV5-1 and TRBJ2-3; 12 nucleotides line up with TRBD2. The CDR3 is 17 residues long. The germline CDR1 and CDR2 sequences are SGHRS and YFSETQ. V lost 4 bases, J lost 2 bases, and 8 bases stayed unmatched. CDR3 DNA: TGCGCCAGCAGCGCAACGAGGACTAGCGGGATCACAGATACGCAGTATTTT. Protein: CASSATRTSGITDTQYF.

This clonotype has just a few counts. The chain employs TRBV6-1 and TRBJ2-4; D gene uncertain. The V gene's germline CDR1 is MNHNS and CDR2 SASEGT. The CDR3 loop spans 11 amino acids. The germline V and J ends were trimmed by 4 bases and 4 bases, with 2 bases remaining between them. CDR3 sequence (DNA): TGTGCCAGCAGTGGAAAAAACATTCAGTACTTC. This codes for CASSGKNIQYF.

The sample holds a few counts of this clonotype. The genes are TRBV29-1 and TRBJ2-3; D might be TRBD1 (5 bases). Germline-derived CDR1 and CDR2 are SQVTM and ANQGSEA. CDR3 size: 13 residues. V was cut by 4 bases and J by 2 bases, with 10 bases left in between. CDR3 in amino acids: CSVGGTDTDTQYF. In DNA, the CDR3 is TGCAGCGTTGGGGGCACAGACACAGATACGCAGTATTTT.

This clonotype has more than one count but fewer than ten. The chain recombines TRBV6-1 with TRBJ2-3; D unclear. V lost 7 bases and J lost 5, with 13 bases in between. The CDR3 extends over 13 amino acids. The germline V gene has CDR1 MNHNS and CDR2 SASEGT. DNA of the CDR3: TGTGCCAGCATTTCCCCCCCCTTAGATACGCAGTATTTT. Translated, it gives CASISPPLDTQYF.

This clonotype was observed at least ten times. V and J are TRBV18 and TRBJ2-3; 7 bases are a match to TRBD2. Looked up from germline, CDR1 is KGHSH and CDR2 is LQKENI. V was pared by 3 bases and J by 4 bases, with 1 base of the junction left unmatched. The CDR3 spans 13 residues. The CDR3 region is CASSPRGADTQYF. The CDR3 DNA is TGTGCCAGCTCACCTCGGGGGGCAGATACGCAGTATTTT.

The genes are TRBV5-6 and TRBJ1-4; 7 bases map to TRBD1. The V gene's germline CDR1 is SGHDT and CDR2 YYEEEE. V shed 0 bases and J 10 bases; nucleotides not matched to a gene: 6. This CDR3 is built from 14 residues. CDR3 sequence reads: CASSLVAGGGKLFF. CDR3 in DNA: TGTGCCAGCAGCTTGGTGGCAGGGGGTGGAAAACTGTTTTTT. Looking up the rest from reference TRBV5-6 and TRBJ1-4 gives the full variable domain: DAGVTQSPTHLIKTRGQQVTLRCSPKSGHDTVSWYQQALGQGPQFIFQYYEEEERQRGNFPDRFSGHQFPNYSSELNVNALLLGDSALYLCASSLVAGGGKLFFGSGTQLSVL.

This clonotype was counted between two and nine times. This chain uses TRBV4-1 with TRBJ2-7, with 7 bases aligning to TRBD2. Germline V gene sequence: CDR1 MGHRA, CDR2 YSYEKL. The CDR3 length is 15 residues. V lost 2 bases, J lost 3 bases, and 7 bases stayed unmatched. The DNA of the CDR3 is TGCGCCAGCAGCCAACAGACACTAGCGAGCTACGAGCAGTACTTC. Encoded protein: CASSQQTLASYEQYF.

The rearrangement links TRBV4-1 to TRBJ2-7; 7 bases map to TRBD1. Losses at the gene ends were 5 bases for V and 4 bases for J; bases not matched to a gene: 11. Per the germline V gene, CDR1 is MGHRA and CDR2 is YSYEKL. The CDR3 covers 15 residues. The CDR3 sequence: CASSLTGENRYEQYF. The CDR3 DNA is TGCGCCAGCAGCTTAACAGGGGAAAACCGGTACGAGCAGTACTTC.

This clonotype was detected only a few times. The chain joins TRBV29-1 to TRBJ2-7; D is uncertain. The ends were cut back, 7 bases at V and 4 bases at J, with 11 bases in the middle. The CDR3 is 11 residues long. Germline V gene data show CDR1 as SQVTM and CDR2 as ANQGSEA. The CDR3 sequence is CSARTDYEQYF. In nucleotides, the CDR3 is TGCAGCGCCCGAACAGATTACGAGCAGTACTTC.

This clonotype was seen at least ten times. The rearrangement uses TRBV28 and TRBJ2-7, with 8 positions matching TRBD2. Germline values: CDR1 MDHEN, CDR2 SYDVKM. The CDR3 has 15 residues. Trimming took 6 bases from V and 3 from J; bases not matched to a gene: 10. As DNA, the CDR3 is TGTGCCAGCAGACCAACGGGGGGGGGAAACTACGAGCAGTACTTC. Translated: CASRPTGGGNYEQYF.

The table lists this clonotype with many counts. The chain links TRBV6-1 to TRBJ1-2; 9 bases fit TRBD1. The CDR3 runs 14 residues. Looked up from germline, CDR1 is MNHNS and CDR2 is SASEGT. V shed 5 bases and J 8 bases; nucleotides not matched to a gene: 9. This CDR3 reads CASSPRPGQGGYTF. CDR3 in DNA: TGTGCCAGCAGTCCGAGGCCGGGACAGGGAGGCTACACCTTC.

The J gene is TRBJ2-1, the V gene TRBV5-1; possibly TRBD1 or TRBD2 for D (5 bases each). The CDR3 totals 15 residues. The germline V and J ends were trimmed by 3 bases and 0 bases, with 10 bases remaining between them. Per germline, CDR1 SGHRS and CDR2 YFSETQ. CDR3 coding DNA: TGCGCCAGCAGCTACCGAGGGGACTCCTACAATGAGCAGTTCTTC. This sequence encodes CASSYRGDSYNEQFF.

The CDR3 bases are TGTGCCAGCAGTTTTTTAGCGGGAGGCGGGAACAATGAGCAGTTCTTC. It translates to CASSFLAGGGNNEQFF. The V call is TRBV7-9, the J call TRBJ2-1, with TRBD2 identical over 10 bases. The CDR3 has 16 residues. Germline lookup yields CDR1 SEHNR and CDR2 FQNEAQ (reference sequence). Trimming cost V 6 bases and J 5 bases; bases outside gene matches: 10.

This clonotype has more than one count but fewer than ten. This chain joins TRBV5-1 and TRBJ2-5; D remains ambiguous. Trimming took off 1 base at V and 7 bases at J, with 11 bases between the two ends. The V gene's germline CDR1 is SGHRS and CDR2 YFSETQ. The CDR3 has 13 residues. The CDR3, as DNA: TGCGCCAGCAGCTTGAACCGCGAAGGGACCCAGTACTTC. Its translation: CASSLNREGTQYF.

Remarks on this clonotype: It is unclear where the CDR3 begins or ends on the DNA, so no DNA is shown, and the CDR3 is as TCRdb lists it. The V gene is TRBV28, the J gene TRBJ1-6. The CDR3 totals 16 residues, both ends included. Germline CDR1 MDHEN, CDR2 SYDVKM. CDR3 region: CASSLGSSGLGSPLHF.

A single count supports this clonotype. The chain couples TRBV20-1 to TRBJ2-4; perhaps TRBD1 as D (5 bases). V was pared by 2 bases and J by 0 bases, with 11 bases between. CDR3 length: 15 residues. CDR1 and CDR2 (germline): DFQATT, SNEGSKA (reference sequence). DNA for the CDR3: TGCAGTGCTAGACCAGACAGATTAGCCAAAAACATTCAGTACTTC. Protein: CSARPDRLAKNIQYF.